The present TCR beta chain was sequenced within a study of blood T cells in healthy people across ages. Overall study findings and caveats: More naive CD4+ cells and higher diversity were found in long-lived than in aged donors. The percentage of naive T cells correlated strongly with TCR beta diversity.

A note on this clonotype: Its antigen is not identified.

The CDR3 runs to 17 residues. The germline gives CDR1 DFQATT, CDR2 SNEGSKA (reference sequence). Unmatched junction bases numbered 16, after V lost 0 bases and J lost 7 bases. Those donating, healthy Caucasian individuals from Russia, were aged about 6 to 95. Then a second PCR, running roughly 7 to 11 cycles, was carried out with a sample-barcoded 5' primer and a J-beta primer mix. TCRdb re-analysed the 5' RACE reads in MiXCR, keeping a single row per CDR3 protein. The sample has fewer than 800,000 distinct CDR3 sequences, approximately 50% seen once. The sample taken for sequencing was blood. The origin of this receptor is a woman aged 55-69 years in good health. The chain employs TRBV20-1 and TRBJ2-7, with TRBD2 identical over 9 bases. The DNA for the CDR3 is TGCAGTGCTAGAGAGTCTAGCGGGAACTATCCGGGTAATGAGCAGTACTTC. Translating it yields CSARESSGNYPGNEQYF.